Following are 9 T cell receptor beta chains from one sample sequenced in a study of cytomegalovirus exposure and HLA in healthy donors. Both 60 Vbeta primers and 13 Jbeta primers went into the PCR. The data were produced by immunoSEQ multiplex PCR, yet TCRdb's version contains in-frame clones alone and is incomplete. The sample has approximately 170,000 clones, 70% seen once; the top ten hold approximately 5%. Sequenced input: PBMCs. The receptors were sampled from a man aged 18 to 29 in good health and CMV-seropositive.

This clone was detected once. The CDR3 sequence: CASSPGLASYNEQFF. CDR3 nucleotides: TGTGCCAGCAGCCCGGGACTAGCCTCCTACAATGAGCAGTTCTTC. This rearrangement joins TRBV5-6 to TRBJ2-1, with 9 bases aligning to TRBD2. With 4 bases clipped from V and 0 bases from J, the junction kept 2 bases outside the gene matches. The CDR3 consists of 15 residues. Germline V gene lookup returns CDR1 SGHDT and CDR2 YYEEEE. Using reference TRBV5-6 and TRBJ2-1 for the parts outside the CDR3, the full variable domain is DAGVTQSPTHLIKTRGQQVTLRCSPKSGHDTVSWYQQALGQGPQFIFQYYEEEERQRGNFPDRFSGHQFPNYSSELNVNALLLGDSALYLCASSPGLASYNEQFFGPGTRLTVL.

The V and J genes are TRBV6-6 and TRBJ1-2, with 7 bases matching TRBD1. Losses at the gene ends were 6 bases for V and 0 bases for J; bases not matched to a gene: 7. CDR1 is MNHNY and CDR2 is SVGAGI in the germline V gene (reference sequence). The length of the CDR3 is 15 residues. The CDR3: CASRRAGGSNYGYTF. CDR3 coding DNA: TGTGCCAGCAGGCGAGCAGGGGGATCTAACTATGGCTACACCTTC.

The chain recombines TRBV4-2 with TRBJ2-2; TRBD2 aligns across 9 bases. The CDR3 covers 16 residues. Trimming at V came to 3 bases and at J to 5 bases, leaving 7 bases not matched to a gene. Germline V gene data show CDR1 as LGHNA and CDR2 as YNFKEQ. The chain's CDR3 is CASSQVGLAETGELFF. The CDR3 DNA reads TGTGCCAGCAGCCAGGTGGGACTAGCAGAAACCGGGGAGCTGTTTTTT.

The chain links TRBV6-4 to TRBJ1-2, with 9 bases fitting TRBD1. V was pared by 0 bases and J by 8 bases, with 7 bases of the junction left unmatched. Germline lookup yields CDR1 MRHNA and CDR2 SNTAGT. The CDR3 runs to 15 residues. CDR3 sequence: CASSDSGQGMRGYTF. CDR3 coding DNA: TGTGCCAGCAGTGACTCAGGACAGGGGATGCGAGGCTACACCTTC.

This sequence joins TRBV6-1 and TRBJ2-7; 10 bases map to TRBD1. The V gene end was trimmed by 10 bases and the J gene end by 2 bases; junction bases not matched to a gene: 5. Germline V gene lookup returns CDR1 MNHNS and CDR2 SASEGT. The CDR3 sequence is 13 residues long. The CDR3, as DNA: TGTGCCATCAGGGACAGGGGTACCTACGAGCAGTACGTC. Protein product: CAIRDRGTYEQYV.

The CDR3 is CASRRDRGDGETQYF. The CDR3, as DNA: TGTGCCAGCAGGAGGGACAGGGGTGACGGGGAGACCCAGTACTTC. The V call is TRBV2, the J call TRBJ2-5; the match to TRBD1 covers 10 bases. CDR1 and CDR2 (germline): SNHLY, FYNNEI. The CDR3 covers 15 residues. The V gene end was trimmed by 6 bases and the J gene end by 5 bases; junction bases not matched to a gene: 9.

This clone was counted a few times. V gene TRBV4-2 combines with J gene TRBJ2-5; 11 bases agree with TRBD2. The length of the CDR3 is 15 residues. Trimming took 2 bases from V and 3 from J; bases not matched to a gene: 2. Germline lookup yields CDR1 LGHNA and CDR2 YNFKEQ. The CDR3 loop reads CASSQPTSGKETQYF. Here the CDR3 DNA reads TGTGCCAGCAGCCAACCGACTAGCGGGAAAGAGACCCAGTACTTC.

V gene TRBV19 combines with J gene TRBJ2-2; TRBD1 aligns across 7 bases. The germline V gene has CDR1 LNHDA and CDR2 SQIVND (reference sequence). Trimming cost V 7 bases and J 6 bases; bases outside gene matches: 11. The CDR3 is 15 residues long. The CDR3 nucleotides are TGTGCCAGTACCCCCCTGGGGACAGTACCCGGGGAGCTGTTTTTT. This codes for CASTPLGTVPGELFF.

This clone was observed a few times. The chain has TRBV7-6 and TRBJ2-4; D is possibly TRBD1 (6 bases). The CDR3 has 17 residues. CDR1 is SGHVS and CDR2 is FNYEAQ in the germline V gene. Trimming removed 1 base at V and 4 bases at J, with 17 bases between. CDR3 bases: TGTGCCAGCAGCTTAGAGGCAGGGGAGAGACCAAAAAACATTCAGTACTTC. Its translation: CASSLEAGERPKNIQYF. Full variable domain (rest looked up from reference TRBV7-6 and TRBJ2-4): GAGVSQSPRYKVTKRGQDVALRCDPISGHVSLYWYRQALGQGPEFLTYFNYEAQQDKSGLPNDRFSAERPEGSISTLTIQRTEQRDSAMYRCASSLEAGERPKNIQYFGAGTRLSVL.